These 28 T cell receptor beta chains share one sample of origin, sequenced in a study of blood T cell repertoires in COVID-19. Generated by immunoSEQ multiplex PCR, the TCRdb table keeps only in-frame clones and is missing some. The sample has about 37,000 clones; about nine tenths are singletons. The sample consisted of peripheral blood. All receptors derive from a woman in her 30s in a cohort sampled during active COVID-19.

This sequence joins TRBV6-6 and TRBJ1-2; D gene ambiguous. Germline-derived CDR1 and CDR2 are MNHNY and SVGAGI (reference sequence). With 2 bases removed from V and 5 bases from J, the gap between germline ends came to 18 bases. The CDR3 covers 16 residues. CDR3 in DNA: TGTGCCAGCAGTTACAGCGAGTCCGGGGTATCATATGGCTACACCTTC. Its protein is CASSYSESGVSYGYTF.

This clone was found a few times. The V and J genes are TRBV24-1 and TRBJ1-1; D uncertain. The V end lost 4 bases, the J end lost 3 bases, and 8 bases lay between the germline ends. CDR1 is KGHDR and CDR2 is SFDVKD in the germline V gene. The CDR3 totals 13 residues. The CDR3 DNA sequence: TGTGCCACCAGTGACCCCAACTACACTGAAGCTTTCTTT. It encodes CATSDPNYTEAFF.

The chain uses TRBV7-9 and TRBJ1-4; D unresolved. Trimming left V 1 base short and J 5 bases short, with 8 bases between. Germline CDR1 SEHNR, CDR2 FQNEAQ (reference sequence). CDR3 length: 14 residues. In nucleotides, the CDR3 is TGTGCCAGCAGCTTAGTCCCCCAAAATGAAAAACTGTTTTTT. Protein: CASSLVPQNEKLFF.

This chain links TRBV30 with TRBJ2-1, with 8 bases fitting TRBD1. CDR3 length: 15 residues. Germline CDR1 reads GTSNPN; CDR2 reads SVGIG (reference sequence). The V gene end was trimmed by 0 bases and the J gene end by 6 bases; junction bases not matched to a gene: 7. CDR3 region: CAWSVRQGAFNEQFF. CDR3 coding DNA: TGTGCCTGGAGTGTACGTCAGGGGGCCTTCAATGAGCAGTTCTTC.

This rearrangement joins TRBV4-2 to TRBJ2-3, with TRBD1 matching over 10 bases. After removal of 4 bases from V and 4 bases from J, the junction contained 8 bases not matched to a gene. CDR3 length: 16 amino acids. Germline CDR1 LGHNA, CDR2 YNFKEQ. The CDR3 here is CASSPGGTGASDTQYF. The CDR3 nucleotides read TGTGCCAGCAGCCCAGGGGGGACAGGGGCATCAGATACGCAGTATTTT.

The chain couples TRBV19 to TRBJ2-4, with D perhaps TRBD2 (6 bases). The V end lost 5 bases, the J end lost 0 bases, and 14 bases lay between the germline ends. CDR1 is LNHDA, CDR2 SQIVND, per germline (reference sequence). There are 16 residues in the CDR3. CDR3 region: CASSPQSGVAKNIQYF. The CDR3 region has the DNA TGTGCCAGTAGTCCACAGTCGGGAGTAGCCAAAAACATTCAGTACTTC.

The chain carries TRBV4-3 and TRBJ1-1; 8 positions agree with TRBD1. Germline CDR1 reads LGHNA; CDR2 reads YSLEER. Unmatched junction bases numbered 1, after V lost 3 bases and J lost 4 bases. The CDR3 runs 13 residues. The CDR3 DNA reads TGCGCCAGCAGCCACGGACAGGGCACTGAAGCTTTCTTT. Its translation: CASSHGQGTEAFF.

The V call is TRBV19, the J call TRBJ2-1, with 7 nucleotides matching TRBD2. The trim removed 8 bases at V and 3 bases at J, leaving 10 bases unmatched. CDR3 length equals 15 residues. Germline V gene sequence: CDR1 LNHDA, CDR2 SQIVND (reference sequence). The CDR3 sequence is CASSPLAALYNEQFF. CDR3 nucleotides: TGTGCCAGTTCCCCTCTAGCGGCACTCTACAATGAGCAGTTCTTC.

CDR3 protein: CAISELGPGRTEAFF. The CDR3 DNA is TGTGCCATCAGTGAACTCGGTCCAGGTCGGACTGAAGCTTTCTTT. The chain couples TRBV10-3 to TRBJ1-1, with D uncertain. This CDR3 has 15 residues. Looked up from germline, CDR1 is ENHRY and CDR2 is SYGVKD. Trimming took off 3 bases at V and 5 bases at J, with 16 bases between the two ends.

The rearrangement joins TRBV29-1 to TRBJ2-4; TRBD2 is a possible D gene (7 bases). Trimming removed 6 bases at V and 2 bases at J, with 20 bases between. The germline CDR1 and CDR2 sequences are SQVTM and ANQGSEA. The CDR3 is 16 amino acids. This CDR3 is CSVGKNRGASKNIQYF. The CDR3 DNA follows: TGCAGCGTGGGGAAGAATCGGGGGGCGTCCAAAAACATTCAGTACTTC.

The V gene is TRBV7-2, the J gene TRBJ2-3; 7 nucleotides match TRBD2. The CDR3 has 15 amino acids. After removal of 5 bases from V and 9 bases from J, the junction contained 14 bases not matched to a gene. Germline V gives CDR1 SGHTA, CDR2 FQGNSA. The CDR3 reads CASSETGTIESTQYF. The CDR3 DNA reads TGTGCCAGCAGCGAGACCGGGACTATAGAGTCAACGCAGTATTTT.

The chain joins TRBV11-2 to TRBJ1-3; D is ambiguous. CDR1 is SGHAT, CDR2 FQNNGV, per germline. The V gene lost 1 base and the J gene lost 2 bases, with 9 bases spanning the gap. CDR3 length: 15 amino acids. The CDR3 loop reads CASSLVESPGNTIYF. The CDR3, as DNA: TGTGCCAGCAGCTTAGTAGAATCTCCTGGAAACACCATATATTTT.

This CDR3 is CASSTTGRNTGELFF. CDR3 DNA sequence: TGTGCCAGCAGCACGACAGGCAGGAACACCGGGGAGCTGTTTTTT. The chain uses TRBV7-3 and TRBJ2-2; D perhaps matches TRBD1 (6 bases). Trimming removed 5 bases at V and 1 base at J, with 11 bases between. The CDR3 sequence is 15 residues long. Germline V gene lookup returns CDR1 SGHTA and CDR2 FQGTGA. The full variable domain, its missing parts supplied by reference TRBV7-3 and TRBJ2-2, is GAGVSQTPSNKVTEKGKYVELRCDPISGHTALYWYRQSLGQGPEFLIYFQGTGAADDSGLPNDRFFAVRPEGSVSTLKIQRTERGDSAVYLCASSTTGRNTGELFFGEGSRLTVL.

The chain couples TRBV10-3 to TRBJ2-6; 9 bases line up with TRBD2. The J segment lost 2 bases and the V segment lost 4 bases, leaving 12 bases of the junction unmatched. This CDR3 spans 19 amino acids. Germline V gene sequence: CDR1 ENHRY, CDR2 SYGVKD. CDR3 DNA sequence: TGTGCCATCAGTGGTGTTAGCGGGAGCCCCTTGACTGGGGCCAACGTCCTGACTTTC. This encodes CAISGVSGSPLTGANVLTF.

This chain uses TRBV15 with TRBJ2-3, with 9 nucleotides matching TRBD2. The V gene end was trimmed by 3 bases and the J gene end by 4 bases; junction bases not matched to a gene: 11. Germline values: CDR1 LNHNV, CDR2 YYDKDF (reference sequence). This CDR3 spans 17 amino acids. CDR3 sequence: CATSRVRRTSVPDTQYF. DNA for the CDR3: TGTGCCACCAGCAGGGTGAGGAGGACTAGCGTTCCAGATACGCAGTATTTT.

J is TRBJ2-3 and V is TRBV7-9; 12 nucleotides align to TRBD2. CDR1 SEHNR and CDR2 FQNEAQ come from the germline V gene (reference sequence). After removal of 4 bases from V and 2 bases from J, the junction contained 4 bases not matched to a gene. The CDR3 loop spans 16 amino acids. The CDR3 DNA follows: TGTGCCAGCAGCTCGGGACTAGCGGGCTACACAGATACGCAGTATTTT. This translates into CASSSGLAGYTDTQYF.

CDR3 sequence: CAVVHLETQYF. CDR3 in DNA: TGTGCCGTAGTTCACCTGGAGACCCAGTACTTC. The chain links TRBV6-5 to TRBJ2-5; D is ambiguous. CDR1 and CDR2 from the germline V gene are MNHEY and SVGAGI. V dropped 11 bases and J dropped 5 bases, with 12 bases sitting between them. The CDR3 is 11 residues long.

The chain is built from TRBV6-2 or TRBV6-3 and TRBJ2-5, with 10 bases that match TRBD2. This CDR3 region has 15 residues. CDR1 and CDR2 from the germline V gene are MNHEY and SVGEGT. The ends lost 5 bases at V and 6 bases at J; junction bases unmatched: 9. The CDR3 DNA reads TGTGCCAGCAGTACTTCTAGCGGGAGAGGGAAGACCCAGTACTTC. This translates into CASSTSSGRGKTQYF.

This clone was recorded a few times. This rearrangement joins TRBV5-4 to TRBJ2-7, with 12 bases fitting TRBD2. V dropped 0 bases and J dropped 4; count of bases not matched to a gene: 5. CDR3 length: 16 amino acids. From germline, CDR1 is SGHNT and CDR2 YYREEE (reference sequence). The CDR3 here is CASSLGTSGRKYEQYF. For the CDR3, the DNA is TGTGCCAGCAGCTTGGGAACTAGCGGGAGGAAATACGAGCAGTACTTC.

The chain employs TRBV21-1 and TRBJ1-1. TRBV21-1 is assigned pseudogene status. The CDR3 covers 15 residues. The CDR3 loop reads CASSLPEAENTEAFF. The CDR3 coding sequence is TGTGCCAGCAGCCTGCCAGAGGCGGAGAACACTGAAGCTTTCTTT.

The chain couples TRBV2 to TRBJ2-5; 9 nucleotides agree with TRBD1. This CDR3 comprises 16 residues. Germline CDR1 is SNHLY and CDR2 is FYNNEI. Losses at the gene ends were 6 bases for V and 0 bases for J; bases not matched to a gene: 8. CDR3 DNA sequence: TGTGCCAGCAGATTGGACAGGGGTCAGGACCAAGAGACCCAGTACTTC. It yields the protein CASRLDRGQDQETQYF.

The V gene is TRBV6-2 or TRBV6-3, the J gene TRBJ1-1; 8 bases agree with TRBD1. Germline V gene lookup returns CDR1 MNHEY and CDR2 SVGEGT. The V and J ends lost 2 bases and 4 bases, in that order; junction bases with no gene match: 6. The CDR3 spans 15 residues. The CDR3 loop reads CASSYPGQGGTEAFF. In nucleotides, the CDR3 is TGTGCCAGCAGTTACCCAGGACAGGGAGGCACTGAAGCTTTCTTT.

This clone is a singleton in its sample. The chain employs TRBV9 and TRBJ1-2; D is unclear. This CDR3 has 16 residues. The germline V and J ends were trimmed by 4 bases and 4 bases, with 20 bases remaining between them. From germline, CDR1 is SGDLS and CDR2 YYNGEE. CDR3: CASSPRGAFSGYGYTF. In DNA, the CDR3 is TGTGCCAGCAGCCCTCGGGGAGCGTTTTCTGGCTATGGCTACACCTTC. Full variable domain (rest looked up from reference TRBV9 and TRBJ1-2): DSGVTQTPKHLITATGQRVTLRCSPRSGDLSVYWYQQSLDQGLQFLIQYYNGEERAKGNILERFSAQQFPDLHSELNLSSLELGDSALYFCASSPRGAFSGYGYTFGSGTRLTVV.

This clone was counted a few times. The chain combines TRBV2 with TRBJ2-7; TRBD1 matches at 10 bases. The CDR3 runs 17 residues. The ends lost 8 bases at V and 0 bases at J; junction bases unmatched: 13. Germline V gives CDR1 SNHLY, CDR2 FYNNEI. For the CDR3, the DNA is TGTGCCAGCGACCCGGGACAGGGGTTTTCAAGCTCCTACGAGCAGTACTTC. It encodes CASDPGQGFSSSYEQYF.

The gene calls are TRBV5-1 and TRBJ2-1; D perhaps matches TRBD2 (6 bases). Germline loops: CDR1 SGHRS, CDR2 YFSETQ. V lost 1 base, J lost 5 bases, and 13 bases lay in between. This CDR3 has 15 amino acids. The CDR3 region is CASSLYGGANNEQFF. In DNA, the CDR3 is TGCGCCAGCAGCTTGTATGGCGGGGCCAACAATGAGCAGTTCTTC.

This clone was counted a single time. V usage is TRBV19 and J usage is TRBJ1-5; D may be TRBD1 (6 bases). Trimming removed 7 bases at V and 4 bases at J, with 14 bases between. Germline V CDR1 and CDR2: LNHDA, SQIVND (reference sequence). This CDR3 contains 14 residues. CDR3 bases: TGTGCCAGTACCAGAGGACAGACAAATCAGCCCCAGCATTTT. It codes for CASTRGQTNQPQHF. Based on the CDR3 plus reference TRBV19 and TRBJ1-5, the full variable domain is DGGITQSPKYLFRKEGQNVTLSCEQNLNHDAMYWYRQDPGQGLRLIYYSQIVNDFQKGDIAEGYSVSREKKESFPLTVTSAQKNPTAFYLCASTRGQTNQPQHFGDGTRLSIL.

The CDR3 sequence is CASSPWASGRTNEQFF. The CDR3 DNA reads TGTGCCAGCAGCCCCTGGGCTAGCGGGAGGACCAATGAGCAGTTCTTC. The chain couples TRBV7-3 to TRBJ2-1; 11 positions agree with TRBD2. Germline V gene sequence: CDR1 SGHTA, CDR2 FQGTGA. The CDR3 runs to 16 residues. Losses at the gene ends were 5 bases for V and 6 bases for J; bases not matched to a gene: 9.

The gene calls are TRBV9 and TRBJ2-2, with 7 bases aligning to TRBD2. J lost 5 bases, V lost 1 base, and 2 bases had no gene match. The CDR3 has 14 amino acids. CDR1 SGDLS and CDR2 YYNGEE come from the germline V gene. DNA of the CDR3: TGTGCCAGCAGCGTAAGGACTAGTACCGGGGAGCTGTTTTTT. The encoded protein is CASSVRTSTGELFF.